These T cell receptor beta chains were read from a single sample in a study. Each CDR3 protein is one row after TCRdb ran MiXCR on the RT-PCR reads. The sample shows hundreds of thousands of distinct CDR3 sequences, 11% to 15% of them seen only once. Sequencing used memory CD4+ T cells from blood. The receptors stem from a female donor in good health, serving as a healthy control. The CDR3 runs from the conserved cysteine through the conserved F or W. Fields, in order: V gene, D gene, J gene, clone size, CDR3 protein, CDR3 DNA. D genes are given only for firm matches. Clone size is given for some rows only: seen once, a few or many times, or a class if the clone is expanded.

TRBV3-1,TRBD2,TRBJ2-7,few,CASSHSGLAVTYEQYF,TGTGCCAGCAGCCATTCCGGACTAGCGGTAACCTACGAGCAGTACTTC
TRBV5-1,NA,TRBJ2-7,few,CASSPGGGNFYEQYF,TGCGCCAGCAGTCCTGGCGGGGGCAATTTCTACGAGCAGTACTTC
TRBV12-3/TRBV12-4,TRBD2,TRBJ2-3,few,CASSLRPSSGGTDTQYF,TGTGCCAGCAGTTTACGCCCCAGTAGCGGGGGCACAGATACGCAGTATTTT
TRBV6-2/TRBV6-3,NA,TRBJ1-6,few,CASSQGIGFSPLHF,TGTGCCAGCAGTCAGGGGATCGGTTTTTCACCCCTCCACTTT
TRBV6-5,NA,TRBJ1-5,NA,CASSPQAGINQPQHF,TGTGCCAGCAGTCCCCAGGCAGGGATCAATCAGCCCCAGCATTTT
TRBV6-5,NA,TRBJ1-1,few,CASSYSARVDTEAFF,TGTGCCAGCAGTTACTCAGCCAGGGTGGACACTGAAGCTTTCTTT
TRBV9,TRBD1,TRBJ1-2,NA,CASSVGTGGIAGYGYTF,TGTGCCAGCAGCGTTGGGACAGGGGGCATCGCCGGCTATGGCTACACCTTC
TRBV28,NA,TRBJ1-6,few,CASTHRRGGNSPLHF,TGTGCCAGCACCCATCGAAGGGGAGGTAATTCACCCCTCCACTTT
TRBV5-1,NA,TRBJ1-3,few,CASSPIAVSGNTIYF,TGCGCCAGCAGCCCAATCGCGGTCTCTGGAAACACCATATATTTT
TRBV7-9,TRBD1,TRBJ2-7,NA,CASSLGQGRTYEQYF,TGTGCCAGCAGCTTAGGACAGGGGCGGACCTACGAGCAGTACTTC
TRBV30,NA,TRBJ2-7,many,CAWVQGIEQYF,TGTGCCTGGGTCCAAGGGATCGAGCAGTACTTC
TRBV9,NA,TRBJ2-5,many,CASSNYGQTSQETQYF,TGTGCCAGCAGCAACTATGGACAGACAAGCCAAGAGACCCAGTACTTC
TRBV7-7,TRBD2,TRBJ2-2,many,CASGNPPNTGELFF,TGTGCTAGCGGGAATCCCCCCAACACCGGGGAGCTGTTTTTT
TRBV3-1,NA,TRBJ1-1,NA,CASRRNTGSEAFF,TGTGCCAGCAGACGAAATACAGGGTCTGAAGCTTTCTTT
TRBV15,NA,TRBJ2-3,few,CATSRLSGKRTDTQYF,TGTGCCACCAGCAGACTAAGCGGAAAGAGGACAGATACGCAGTATTTT
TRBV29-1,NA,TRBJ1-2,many,CSATTTLGLDYGYTF,TGCAGCGCTACCACAACCCTGGGTCTGGACTATGGCTACACCTTC
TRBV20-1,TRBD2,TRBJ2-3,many,CSASDSTSGGAGTDTQYF,TGCAGTGCTAGTGACAGCACTAGCGGGGGGGCCGGGACAGATACGCAGTATTTT